The 7 T cell receptor beta chains presented below share a single source sample, sequenced in a study of OX40 agonist ivuxolimab in advanced cancers. Receptor amplification or capture employed the immunoSEQ multiplex PCR assay. TCRdb obtained this table from immuneACCESS and retained in-frame rearrangements with V and J assigned. These tables miss some clones; where compared with another copy, unresolved V genes account for less than half of the shortfall, and the remainder is unexplained. The sample records roughly 90,000 clones, about 90% of which are singletons. The ten top clones hold about 8.5% of the sample. The specimen was CD4+ or CD8+ T cells sorted from blood, collected in a trial of the OX40 agonist ivuxolimab. All receptors come from an adult with an advanced solid tumor such as melanoma, head and neck, liver or kidney cancer.

The V and J genes are TRBV6-1 and TRBJ1-5; D unresolved. The CDR3 runs 12 residues. CDR1 is MNHNS, CDR2 SASEGT, per germline. The V end lost 4 bases, the J end lost 6 bases, and 7 bases lay between the germline ends. As DNA, the CDR3 is TGTGCCAGCAGTGGCCGGTCTCAGCCCCAGCATTTT. Translating it yields CASSGRSQPQHF.

V is TRBV28 and J is TRBJ1-1; no definite D call. The CDR3 loop spans 14 amino acids. Germline V gives CDR1 MDHEN, CDR2 SYDVKM. The ends were cut back, 6 bases at V and 10 bases at J, with 21 bases in the middle. DNA of the CDR3: TGTGCCAGCAGCGCTCCGGGAATAGTGGGAGTAGCTTTCTTT. Protein sequence: CASSAPGIVGVAFF.

The V gene is TRBV7-6, the J gene TRBJ1-1; no definite D call. This CDR3 is 12 amino acids long. Trimming removed 5 bases from V and 10 bases from J, with 14 bases in between. Germline V CDR1 and CDR2: SGHVS, FNYEAQ. The CDR3 loop is CASSPRGGIAFF. CDR3 nucleotides: TGTGCCAGCAGCCCCCGGGGAGGCATAGCTTTCTTT.

The chain has TRBV9 and TRBJ2-7; 7 positions agree with TRBD1. The germline CDR1 and CDR2 sequences are SGDLS and YYNGEE. The CDR3 extends over 13 amino acids. With 1 base clipped from V and 4 bases from J, the junction kept 2 bases outside the gene matches. Here the CDR3 DNA reads TGTGCCAGCAGCGTAATGACAGGGTACGAGCAGTACTTC. Translating gives CASSVMTGYEQYF.

The rearrangement uses TRBV10-3 and TRBJ2-6; the match to TRBD2 covers 11 bases. This CDR3 comprises 19 residues. CDR1 and CDR2 (germline): ENHRY, SYGVKD. With V trimmed by 0 bases and J by 4 bases, 8 bases remained unmatched. CDR3 amino acids: CAISESTSGSSVGANVLTF. For the CDR3, the DNA is TGTGCCATCAGTGAGTCCACTAGCGGGAGTTCTGTGGGGGCCAACGTCCTGACTTTC.

The chain links TRBV5-4 to TRBJ2-5, with 7 bases lining up with TRBD2. The J call may not be correct, given that the DNA end is closer to TRBJ2-7. The germline CDR1 and CDR2 sequences are SGHNT and YYREEE (reference sequence). This CDR3 is built from 16 residues. The CDR3 DNA follows: TGTGCCAGCAGCTCCCCGGCTAGCGGCAGCTCCTACGAGCAGTACTTC. Translated: CASSSPASGSSYEQYF.

The chain has TRBV10-1 and TRBJ2-3; D is tentatively TRBD1 or TRBD2 (5 bases each). This CDR3 comprises 14 residues. Trimming took 10 bases from V and 6 from J, leaving 20 bases between them. The germline V gene has CDR1 WNHNN and CDR2 SYGVQD (reference sequence). In DNA, the CDR3 is TGCGCCACCTCCGGGACCCCAATACCGGATACGCAGTATTTT. This codes for CATSGTPIPDTQYF.